This is a list of T cell receptor beta chains from one sample in a study of long-term antiretroviral therapy in people with HIV. The table came from immunoSEQ multiplex PCR; TCRdb's copy has only in-frame clones and leaves some out. The sample contains over 15,000 clones, around three quarters of which appear only once. The sample was unsorted PBMCs, taken 2.2 years after starting antiretroviral therapy. The origin of the receptors is a man in his fifties or sixties with HIV. Each CDR3 is given with its conserved first and last residue. D genes are given only for firm matches. For some rows the clone size is stated as once, few or many, or as a class when expanded; others skip it.

V gene,J gene,clone size,D gene,CDR3 DNA,CDR3 protein
TRBV7-3,TRBJ2-1,.,.,TGTGCCAGCAGCCGAGACAATGAGCAGTTCTTC,CASSRDNEQFF
TRBV6-4,TRBJ1-2,.,TRBD1,TGTGCCAGCAGTGACTCGGACAGGGGTGGCTACACCTTC,CASSDSDRGGYTF
TRBV28,TRBJ2-1,.,.,TGTGCCAGCAGAATACAGGGCGGCTCCTACAATGAGCAGTTCTTC,CASRIQGGSYNEQFF
TRBV5-1,TRBJ1-4,.,.,TGCGCCAGCAGCTTGGGACCGGGGGCAACTAATGAAAAACTGTTTTTT,CASSLGPGATNEKLFF
TRBV2,TRBJ1-1,.,.,TGTGCCAGCAGTGAGAAAGAGGAAGGTAGCACTGAAGCTTTCTTT,CASSEKEEGSTEAFF
TRBV27,TRBJ1-5,.,TRBD1,TGTGCCAGCAGTCGACAGGGGGGGACGAATCAGCCCCAGCATTTT,CASSRQGGTNQPQHF
TRBV14,TRBJ2-2,.,.,TGTGCCAGCAGCCAAGCAGGGGTGAACACCGGGGAGCTGTTTTTT,CASSQAGVNTGELFF
TRBV7-9,TRBJ2-3,.,.,TGTGCCAGCAGCTTTGCGGGGATAGATACGCAGTATTTT,CASSFAGIDTQYF
TRBV5-1,TRBJ2-5,.,.,TGCGCCAGCAGCTTGGCTCAGCAGCAAGAGACCCAGTACTTC,CASSLAQQQETQYF
TRBV28,TRBJ2-7,few,TRBD1,TGTGCCAGCACCCAAGTGGGTCGGGGACAGGGGGTTTACGAGCAGTACTTC,CASTQVGRGQGVYEQYF
TRBV5-5,TRBJ2-5,.,TRBD2,TGTGCCAGCAGCTTGGGACTAGCGGGGGGGTACCAAGAGACCCAGTACTTC,CASSLGLAGGYQETQYF
TRBV9,TRBJ2-5,.,.,TGTGCCAGCAGCGTAGGAAGTCAATGGGAGACCCAGTACTTC,CASSVGSQWETQYF
TRBV7-9,TRBJ1-3,few,.,TGTGCCAGCAGCGGCACTGGAAACACCATATATTTT,CASSGTGNTIYF
TRBV14,TRBJ2-3,.,TRBD1,TGTGCCAGCAGCCGATTACAGGGGACAGATACGCAGTATTTT,CASSRLQGTDTQYF
TRBV4-3,TRBJ2-7,.,.,TGCGCCAGCAGCCAAGATTGGATCGCGGCGCCGAAGCAGTACTTC,CASSQDWIAAPKQYF
TRBV6-5,TRBJ2-1,.,TRBD1,TGTGCCAGCAGTTCTCGACAGGGGGGAAAGAATGAGCAGTTCTTC,CASSSRQGGKNEQFF
TRBV28,TRBJ1-1,.,.,TGTGCCAGCAGTCCCGACCTCAGGAACACTGAAGCTTTCTTT,CASSPDLRNTEAFF
TRBV15,TRBJ2-5,.,.,TGTGCCACCAGCAGATCCAATACTCATCGAGAGACCCAGTACTTC,CATSRSNTHRETQYF
TRBV20-1,TRBJ2-1,once,.,TGCAGTGCTAGTCGTGAGCAGTTCTTC,CSASREQFF